The 17 T cell receptor beta chains below all came from one sample that was sequenced in a study of OX40 agonist ivuxolimab in advanced cancers. Clones were read by immunoSEQ multiplex PCR, and TCRdb kept only the in-frame ones, dropping some. The repertoire holds more than 75,000 clones, with roughly 88% as singletons. The sample consisted of CD4+ or CD8+ T cells sorted from blood, taken in a trial of the OX40 agonist ivuxolimab. These receptors were obtained from an adult with an advanced solid tumor such as melanoma, head and neck, liver or kidney cancer.

CDR3 amino acids: CASSTSRDTEAFF. CDR3 DNA sequence: TGTGCCAGTAGTACATCCCGGGACACTGAAGCTTTCTTT. The chain recombines TRBV19 with TRBJ1-1; D not certain. The CDR3 runs to 13 residues. V lost 4 bases, J lost 3 bases, and 9 bases lay in between. The germline CDR1 and CDR2 sequences are LNHDA and SQIVND (reference sequence).

This chain links TRBV30 with TRBJ2-3; D is perhaps TRBD1 (6 bases). Trimming took off 0 bases at V and 3 bases at J, with 13 bases between the two ends. From germline, CDR1 is GTSNPN and CDR2 SVGIG (reference sequence). This CDR3 comprises 15 residues. The CDR3 spells CAWSVTGRRTDTQYF. The CDR3 DNA reads as TGTGCCTGGAGTGTAACAGGGAGAAGAACAGATACGCAGTATTTT.

This rearrangement joins TRBV6-5 to TRBJ2-7, with 8 bases identical to TRBD1. In germline, CDR1 is MNHEY, CDR2 SVGAGI. Unmatched junction bases numbered 7, after V lost 0 bases and J lost 6 bases. The CDR3 totals 15 residues. The CDR3 reads CASSYSGTGGREQYF. Written as DNA, the CDR3 is TGTGCCAGCAGTTACTCGGGCACAGGGGGGCGCGAGCAGTACTTC.

This clone was seen just once. V and J are TRBV5-1 and TRBJ2-7, with D perhaps being TRBD1 or TRBD2 (6 bases each). V lost 0 bases to trimming and J lost 3 bases, with 13 bases between them. The CDR3 runs 15 residues. CDR1 is SGHRS and CDR2 is YFSETQ in the germline V gene. The CDR3: CASSLVPGAYYEQYF. DNA for the CDR3: TGCGCCAGCAGCTTGGTACCGGGGGCATACTACGAGCAGTACTTC.

V usage is TRBV6-4 and J usage is TRBJ1-2; 7 positions agree with TRBD1. The CDR3 runs 13 residues. With 5 bases clipped from V and 8 bases from J, the junction kept 8 bases outside the gene matches. Germline V gene data show CDR1 as MRHNA and CDR2 as SNTAGT. The CDR3 nucleotides read TGTGCCAGCAGTCAGACCACAGGGGAAGGCTACACCTTC. It encodes CASSQTTGEGYTF.

The chain carries TRBV6-5 and TRBJ2-7; 9 nucleotides align to TRBD1. The J segment lost 3 bases and the V segment lost 4 bases, leaving 7 bases of the junction unmatched. The CDR3 spans 15 residues. The germline V gene encodes CDR1 MNHEY and CDR2 SVGAGI. CDR3 DNA sequence: TGTGCCAGCAGTTCCCTCGGGACAGGGCTCTACGAGCAGTACTTC. It translates to CASSSLGTGLYEQYF.

The chain joins TRBV18 to TRBJ2-1; 7 bases are shared with TRBD1. The CDR3 extends over 17 amino acids. CDR1 is KGHSH, CDR2 LQKENI, per germline. V dropped 6 bases and J dropped 7; count of bases not matched to a gene: 18. The CDR3 loop reads CASSLTTPGVQGNEQFF. The CDR3 region has the DNA TGTGCCAGCTCGCTAACCACCCCTGGCGTACAGGGGAATGAGCAGTTCTTC.

In nucleotides, the CDR3 is TGTGCCAGCAGTGAGAAGGGGGCTCAGCCCCAGCATTTT. Amino acid sequence: CASSEKGAQPQHF. The chain is built from TRBV7-2 and TRBJ1-5; 7 bases map to TRBD1. Germline-derived CDR1 and CDR2 are SGHTA and FQGNSA. After removal of 6 bases from V and 6 bases from J, the junction contained 5 bases not matched to a gene. CDR3 length equals 13 residues.

J is TRBJ2-3 and V is TRBV27; TRBD2 agrees at 15 bases. Trimming at V came to 4 bases and at J to 0 bases, leaving 5 bases not matched to a gene. Germline V CDR1 and CDR2: MNHEY, SMNVEV (reference sequence). The CDR3 totals 18 residues. DNA for the CDR3: TGTGCCAGCAGTTCCTGGACTAGCGGGAGGGCGAGCACAGATACGCAGTATTTT. Translating it yields CASSSWTSGRASTDTQYF.

This rearrangement joins TRBV6-1 to TRBJ1-1; no clear D gene. Between the trimmed V and J ends, which lost 2 bases and 0 bases, there was a span of 7 bases. CDR3 length equals 14 residues. Germline CDR1 is MNHNS and CDR2 is SASEGT. CDR3 protein: CASSELGMNTEAFF. The CDR3 DNA is TGTGCCAGCAGTGAACTGGGTATGAACACTGAAGCTTTCTTT.

This chain uses TRBV19 with TRBJ1-4, with D uncertain. This CDR3 region has 15 residues. Germline CDR1 and CDR2: LNHDA and SQIVND (reference sequence). The V and J ends lost 7 bases and 0 bases respectively, with 12 bases between them. CDR3 protein: CASTPHGATNEKLFF. The CDR3, as DNA: TGTGCCAGTACCCCCCACGGGGCAACTAATGAAAAACTGTTTTTT.

This sequence joins TRBV19 and TRBJ2-1; D gene uncertain. Germline V gives CDR1 LNHDA, CDR2 SQIVND (reference sequence). The CDR3 is made up of 14 amino acids. The V end lost 5 bases, the J end lost 0 bases, and 8 bases lay between the germline ends. As DNA, the CDR3 is TGTGCCAGTAGTCCGGATTCCTCCTACAATGAGCAGTTCTTC. Amino acids: CASSPDSSYNEQFF.

This clone was seen once. This sequence joins TRBV19 and TRBJ1-5; TRBD1 is a possible D gene (6 bases). Deletions cut 9 bases from V and 0 bases from J, with 15 bases between. Germline-derived CDR1 and CDR2 are LNHDA and SQIVND (reference sequence). This CDR3 contains 15 residues. CDR3 DNA: TGTGCCAGCCGGGACACAGAATATAGCAATCAGCCCCAGCATTTT. The encoded protein is CASRDTEYSNQPQHF. Complete variable domain (other parts from reference TRBV19 and TRBJ1-5): DGGITQSPKYLFRKEGQNVTLSCEQNLNHDAMYWYRQDPGQGLRLIYYSQIVNDFQKGDIAEGYSVSREKKESFPLTVTSAQKNPTAFYLCASRDTEYSNQPQHFGDGTRLSIL.

The chain couples TRBV11-3 to TRBJ2-5; TRBD1 might be the D (6 bases). The CDR3 loop spans 15 amino acids. V lost 0 bases and J 2 bases, leaving 10 bases between the germline ends. Germline V CDR1 and CDR2: SGHNT, YENEEA. The CDR3 DNA reads as TGTGCCAGCAGCTTAGAAGGGACATTGCAAGAGACCCAGTACTTC. As protein: CASSLEGTLQETQYF. Complete variable domain (other parts from reference TRBV11-3 and TRBJ2-5): EAGVVQSPRYKIIEKKQPVAFWCNPISGHNTLYWYLQNLGQGPELLIRYENEEAVDDSQLPKDRFSAERLKGVDSTLKIQPAELGDSAVYLCASSLEGTLQETQYFGPGTRLLVL.

This chain joins TRBV18 and TRBJ2-7; D is unclear. The CDR3 totals 13 residues. V was clipped by 3 bases and J by 2 bases, with 8 bases between them. Per the germline V gene, CDR1 is KGHSH and CDR2 is LQKENI. The CDR3 loop is CASSPVSAYEQYF. In DNA, the CDR3 is TGTGCCAGCTCACCGGTATCAGCCTACGAGCAGTACTTC.

V usage is TRBV7-8 and J usage is TRBJ2-5, with TRBD1 identical over 10 bases. CDR3 size: 14 residues. The J segment lost 3 bases and the V segment lost 5 bases, leaving 3 bases of the junction unmatched. The germline CDR1 and CDR2 sequences are SGHVS and FQNEAQ. The CDR3 coding sequence is TGTGCCAGCAGCGCGACAGGGGGCAAAGAGACCCAGTACTTC. This gives the protein CASSATGGKETQYF.

This clone was seen a handful of times. CDR3 bases: TGTGCCAGCAGCGGGACAACTAGTAGCGATACGCAGTATTTT. The encoded protein is CASSGTTSSDTQYF. This chain joins TRBV6-5 and TRBJ2-3; perhaps TRBD1 as D (6 bases). V dropped 6 bases and J dropped 6 bases, with 16 bases sitting between them. This CDR3 has 14 residues. The V gene's germline CDR1 is MNHEY and CDR2 SVGAGI.